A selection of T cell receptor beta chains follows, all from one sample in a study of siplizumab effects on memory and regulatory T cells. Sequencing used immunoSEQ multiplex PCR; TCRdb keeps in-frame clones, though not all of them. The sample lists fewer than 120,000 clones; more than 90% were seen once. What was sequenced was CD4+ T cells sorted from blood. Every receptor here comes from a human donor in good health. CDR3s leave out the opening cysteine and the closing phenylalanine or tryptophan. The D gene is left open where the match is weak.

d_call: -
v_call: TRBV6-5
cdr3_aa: ASRGPTNEKLF

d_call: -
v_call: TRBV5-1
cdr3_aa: ASSPFGSSYGYT

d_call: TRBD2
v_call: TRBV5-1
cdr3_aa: ASSGLAGLNEQF

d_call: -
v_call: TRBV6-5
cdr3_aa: ASSGKQGLDGYT

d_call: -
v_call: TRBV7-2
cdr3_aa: ASSLGLENQPQH

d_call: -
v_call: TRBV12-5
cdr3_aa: ARPGTGPETQY

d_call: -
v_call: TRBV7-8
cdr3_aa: ASSLAPSTAYEQY

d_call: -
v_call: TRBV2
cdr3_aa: ASSAGSYEQY

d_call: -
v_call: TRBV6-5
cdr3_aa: ASSLTGTGNYGYT

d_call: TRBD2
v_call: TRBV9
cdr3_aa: ASSGRLAGRGSYNEQF

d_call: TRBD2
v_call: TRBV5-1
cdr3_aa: ASSRAGGLLEQY

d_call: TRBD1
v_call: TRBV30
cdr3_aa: AWSGTGVESHYEQY

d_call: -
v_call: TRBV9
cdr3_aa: ASSLAHNTEAF

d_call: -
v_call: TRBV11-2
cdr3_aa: ASSLNRANYGYT

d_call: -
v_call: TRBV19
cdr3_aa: ASKIGGYGYT

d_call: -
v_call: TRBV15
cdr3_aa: ATSRGGAGSTEAF

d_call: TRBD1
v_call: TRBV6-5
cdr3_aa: ASRDRGPYEQY

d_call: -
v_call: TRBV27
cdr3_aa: ASSRSAGIHYEQY

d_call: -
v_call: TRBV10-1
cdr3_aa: ASSEVLNNEQF

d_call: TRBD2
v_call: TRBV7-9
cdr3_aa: ASSPWTSGRQDTQY

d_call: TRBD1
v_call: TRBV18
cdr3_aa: ASSLDRDYGYT

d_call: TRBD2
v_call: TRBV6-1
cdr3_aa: ASSEVASGVGGQY

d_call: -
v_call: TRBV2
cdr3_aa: ASSLDSPSTDTQY

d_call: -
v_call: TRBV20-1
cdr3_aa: SASAADTQY

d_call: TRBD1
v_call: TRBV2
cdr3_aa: ASGIRQGYERF

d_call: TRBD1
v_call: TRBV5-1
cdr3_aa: ASSAGQGNSGNTIY

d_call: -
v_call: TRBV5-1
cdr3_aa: ASSGAGGQETQY

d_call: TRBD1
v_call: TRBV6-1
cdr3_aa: ASSLRDRFGYT

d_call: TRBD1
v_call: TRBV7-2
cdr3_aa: ASSRITGVNQPQH

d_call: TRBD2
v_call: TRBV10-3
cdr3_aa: AIGEGVIPYNEQF

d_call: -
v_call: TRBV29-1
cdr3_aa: SVVGRATDTQY

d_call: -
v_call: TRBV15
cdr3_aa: ATSRDNSPVGYT